This T cell receptor (beta chain) was recorded in a study of CD8+CD57+ T cells in acquired aplastic anemia. Study conclusions and caveats: Patients and controls were found to share over 25 CD8+ CDR3 sequences.

Points on this clonotype: Its antigen is unknown.

In patients chosen for sequencing, flow cytometry had shown CD8+CD57+ cell expansion. Acquired aplastic anemia of severe grade affected all patients. Trimming removed 4 bases at V and 10 bases at J, with 21 bases between. CDR1 is SGDLS and CDR2 is YYNGEE in the germline V gene. The CDR3 length is 16 residues. Genomic DNA constituted the template upon which TCR beta VDJ and CDR3 profiling was performed. TCRdb reprocessed the reads via MiXCR and lists one record per CDR3 protein. The sample lists about 170,000 distinct CDR3 sequences; 47% were seen once. This clonotype was obtained from a human donor with aplastic anemia. The chain joins TRBV9 to TRBJ1-6; maybe TRBD1 (5 bases). The material sequenced was sorted CD4+, CD8+, or CD8+CD57+ T cells (not recorded which) from PBMCs. The CDR3 DNA follows: TGTGCCAGCAGCCCCAGGACACCCACTAGGGGCTCACCCCTCCACTTT. Protein product: CASSPRTPTRGSPLHF.